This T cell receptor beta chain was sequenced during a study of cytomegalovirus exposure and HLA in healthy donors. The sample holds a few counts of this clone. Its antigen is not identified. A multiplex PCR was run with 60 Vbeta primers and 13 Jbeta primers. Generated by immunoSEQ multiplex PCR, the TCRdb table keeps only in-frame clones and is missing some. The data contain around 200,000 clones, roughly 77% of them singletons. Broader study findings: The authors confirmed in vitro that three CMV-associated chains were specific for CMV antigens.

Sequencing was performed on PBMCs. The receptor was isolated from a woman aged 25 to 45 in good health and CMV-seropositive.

The CDR3 loop reads CASSRSNTEAFF. In nucleotides, the CDR3 is TGCGCCAGCAGTCGGTCGAACACTGAAGCTTTCTTT. The chain is built from TRBV10-2 and TRBJ1-1; D is unresolved. Germline CDR1 and CDR2: WSHSY and SAAADI. V gave up 5 bases and J gave up 1 base, with 5 bases separating them. The CDR3 is 12 amino acids.